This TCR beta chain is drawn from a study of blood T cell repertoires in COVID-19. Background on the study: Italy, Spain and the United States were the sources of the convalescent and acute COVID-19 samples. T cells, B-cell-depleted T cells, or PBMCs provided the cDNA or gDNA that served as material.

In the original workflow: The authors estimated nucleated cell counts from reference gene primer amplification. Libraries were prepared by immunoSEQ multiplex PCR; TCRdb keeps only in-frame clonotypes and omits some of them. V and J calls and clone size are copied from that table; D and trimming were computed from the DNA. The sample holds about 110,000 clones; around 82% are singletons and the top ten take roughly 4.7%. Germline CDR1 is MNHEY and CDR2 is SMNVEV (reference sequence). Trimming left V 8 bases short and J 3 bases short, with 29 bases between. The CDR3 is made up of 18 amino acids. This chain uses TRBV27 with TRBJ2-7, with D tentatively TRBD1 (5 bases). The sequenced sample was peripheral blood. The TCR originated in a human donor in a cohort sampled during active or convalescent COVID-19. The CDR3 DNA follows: TGTGCCAGCTCAGTTTATCCCAACACAGGACCCGGTAGCTACGAGCAGTACTTC. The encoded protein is CASSVYPNTGPGSYEQYF.